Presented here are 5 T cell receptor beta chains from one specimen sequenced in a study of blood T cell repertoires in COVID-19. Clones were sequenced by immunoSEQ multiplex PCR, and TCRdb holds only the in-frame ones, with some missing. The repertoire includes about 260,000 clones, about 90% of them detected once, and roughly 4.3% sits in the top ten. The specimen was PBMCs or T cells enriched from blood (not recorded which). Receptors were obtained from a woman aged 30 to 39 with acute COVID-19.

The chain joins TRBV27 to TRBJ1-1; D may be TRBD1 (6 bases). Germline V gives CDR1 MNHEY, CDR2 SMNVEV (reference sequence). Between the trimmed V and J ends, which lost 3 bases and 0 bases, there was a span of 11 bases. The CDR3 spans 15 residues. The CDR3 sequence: CASSFNRVMNTEAFF. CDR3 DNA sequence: TGTGCCAGCAGTTTCAACAGGGTTATGAACACTGAAGCTTTCTTT.

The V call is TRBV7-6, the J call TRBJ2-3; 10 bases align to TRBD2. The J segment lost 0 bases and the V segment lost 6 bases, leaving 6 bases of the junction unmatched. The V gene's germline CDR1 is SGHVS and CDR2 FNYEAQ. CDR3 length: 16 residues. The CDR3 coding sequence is TGTGCCAGCAGACCTTCTAGCGGGAGTAGCACAGATACGCAGTATTTT. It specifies CASRPSSGSSTDTQYF.

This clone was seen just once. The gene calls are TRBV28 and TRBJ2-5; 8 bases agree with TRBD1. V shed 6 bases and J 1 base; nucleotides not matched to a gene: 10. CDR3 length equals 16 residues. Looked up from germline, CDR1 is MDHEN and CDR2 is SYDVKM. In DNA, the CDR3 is TGTGCCAGCAGGACGGCTGGACAGGGACCCCAAGAGACCCAGTACTTC. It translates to CASRTAGQGPQETQYF.

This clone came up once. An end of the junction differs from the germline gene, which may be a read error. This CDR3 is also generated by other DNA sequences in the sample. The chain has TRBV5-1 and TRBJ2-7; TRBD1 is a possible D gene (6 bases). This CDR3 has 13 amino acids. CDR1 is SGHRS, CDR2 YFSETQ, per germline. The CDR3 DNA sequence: TGCGCCAGCAGTTTGGAGCAGGGGTACGAGCAGTACTTC. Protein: CASSLEQGYEQYF.

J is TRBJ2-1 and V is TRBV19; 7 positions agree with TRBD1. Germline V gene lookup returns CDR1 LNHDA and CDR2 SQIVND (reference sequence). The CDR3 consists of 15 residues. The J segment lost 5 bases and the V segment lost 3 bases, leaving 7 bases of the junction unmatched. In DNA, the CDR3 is TGTGCCAGTAGTATTTCCTGGACAGGCCACAATGAGCAGTTCTTC. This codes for CASSISWTGHNEQFF.